This T cell receptor (beta chain) was found in a study of cytomegalovirus exposure and HLA in healthy donors. Here immunoSEQ multiplex PCR was the method, and the copy in TCRdb shows in-frame clones only, minus some. This table holds approximately 230,000 clones, roughly 87% found once. Trimming shortened V by 6 bases and J by 10 bases, and 9 bases separated the two germline ends. The CDR3 is made up of 11 amino acids. Germline V gene data show CDR1 as SNHLY and CDR2 as FYNNEI. Findings and caveats of the study: The majority of TCR sequences were rare, yet some public TCRs appeared in many donors.

Points on this clone: Its antigen remains unknown.

The sequence derives from a man aged 18 to 35 in good health and CMV-seropositive. The chain couples TRBV2 to TRBJ1-4, with D unclear. The material sequenced was PBMCs. CDR3 amino acids: CASRDPGKLFF. DNA for the CDR3: TGTGCCAGCAGAGATCCAGGAAAACTGTTTTTT.